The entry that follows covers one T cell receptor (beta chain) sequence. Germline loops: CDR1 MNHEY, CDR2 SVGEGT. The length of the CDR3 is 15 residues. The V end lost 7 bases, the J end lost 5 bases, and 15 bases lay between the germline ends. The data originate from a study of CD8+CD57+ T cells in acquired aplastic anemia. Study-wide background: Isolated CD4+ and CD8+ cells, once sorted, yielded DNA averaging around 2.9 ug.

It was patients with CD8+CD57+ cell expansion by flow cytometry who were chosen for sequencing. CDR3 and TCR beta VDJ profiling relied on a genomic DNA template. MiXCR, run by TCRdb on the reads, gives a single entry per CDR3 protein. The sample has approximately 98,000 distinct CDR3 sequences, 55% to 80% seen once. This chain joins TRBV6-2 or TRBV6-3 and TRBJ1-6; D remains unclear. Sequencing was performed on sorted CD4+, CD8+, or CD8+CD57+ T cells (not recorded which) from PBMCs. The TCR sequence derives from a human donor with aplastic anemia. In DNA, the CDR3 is TGTGCCAGCACCATTTACCCGAGCGATAATTCACCCCTCCACTTT. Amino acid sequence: CASTIYPSDNSPLHF.